Shown below are 17 T cell receptor beta chains from a single sample sequenced in a study of CD8 T cells in ankylosing spondylitis. Findings and caveats of the study: In ankylosing spondylitis blood, a motif of seven or eight highly homologous TCR beta variants appeared characteristic.

A single record per CDR3 protein comes from TCRdb applying MiXCR to the 5' RACE reads. Of 300,000 to 400,000 distinct CDR3 sequences in the sample, around 22% are singletons; the top ten hold roughly a sixth. These receptors' antigens are unknown. Material: blood, either unsorted or a sorted T cell fraction (not recorded which). The receptor source for this set is a male donor with ankylosing spondylitis.

This clonotype was seen at least ten times. The V and J genes are TRBV18 and TRBJ2-5, with unresolved D. Germline V gene lookup returns CDR1 KGHSH and CDR2 LQKENI. There are 11 residues in the CDR3. Trimming took off 8 bases at V and 5 bases at J, with 9 bases between the two ends. The CDR3 reads CASSPRETQYF. CDR3 coding DNA: TGTGCCAGCAGCCCCCGGGAGACCCAGTACTTC. Based on the CDR3 plus reference TRBV18 and TRBJ2-5, the full variable domain is NAGVMQNPRHLVRRRGQEARLRCSPMKGHSHVYWYRQLPEEGLKFMVYLQKENIIDESGMPKERFSAEFPKEGPSILRIQQVVRGDSAAYFCASSPRETQYFGPGTRLLVL.

The V and J genes are TRBV15 and TRBJ1-5; D not certain. Per the germline V gene, CDR1 is LNHNV and CDR2 is YYDKDF (reference sequence). The CDR3 is made up of 12 amino acids. Between the trimmed V and J ends, which lost 0 bases and 5 bases, there was a span of 2 bases. CDR3 sequence (DNA): TGTGCCACCAGCAGAGATCATCAGCCCCAGCATTTT. Its protein is CATSRDHQPQHF.

This clonotype showed up just a few times. The chain employs TRBV30 and TRBJ2-4, with D unresolved. V was shortened by 5 bases and J by 5 bases, with 13 bases between the two germline ends. CDR3 length: 13 residues. Looked up from germline, CDR1 is GTSNPN and CDR2 is SVGIG (reference sequence). CDR3 sequence (DNA): TGTGCCTGGGCTACCGGTAGGCAAAACATTCAGTACTTC. This gives the protein CAWATGRQNIQYF. Based on the CDR3 plus reference TRBV30 and TRBJ2-4, the full variable domain is SQTIHQWPATLVQPVGSPLSLECTVEGTSNPNLYWYRQAAGRGLQLLFYSVGIGQISSEVPQNLSASRPQDRQFILSSKKLLLSDSGFYLCAWATGRQNIQYFGAGTRLSVL.

The chain combines TRBV20-1 with TRBJ1-1; 8 nucleotides agree with TRBD1. The CDR3 is 14 residues long. Germline V gene lookup returns CDR1 DFQATT and CDR2 SNEGSKA (reference sequence). J gave up 3 bases and V 5 bases, and 8 bases lay outside the gene matches. The CDR3 is CSAGGQGLDTEAFF. CDR3 sequence (DNA): TGCAGTGCTGGAGGACAGGGATTAGACACTGAAGCTTTCTTT.

The table lists this clonotype with many counts. This chain joins TRBV5-1 and TRBJ2-6, with 7 bases matching TRBD2. CDR3 length: 16 residues. With V trimmed by 0 bases and J by 3 bases, 3 bases remained unmatched. Germline V gene data show CDR1 as SGHRS and CDR2 as YFSETQ. The CDR3 region is CASSLVGTNGANVLTF. The CDR3 nucleotides are TGCGCCAGCAGCTTGGTGGGGACTAATGGGGCCAACGTCCTGACTTTC.

This rearrangement joins TRBV7-8 to TRBJ1-6; weak D call: TRBD1 (5 bases). The germline V gene encodes CDR1 SGHVS and CDR2 FQNEAQ. Trimming shortened V by 6 bases and J by 6 bases, and 15 bases separated the two germline ends. This CDR3 is built from 15 residues. The CDR3 DNA reads TGTGCCAGCAGTTCTCCGGGACGGATTAATTCACCCCTCCACTTT. It translates to CASSSPGRINSPLHF.

This clonotype was found a few times. The chain links TRBV6-2 or TRBV6-3 to TRBJ2-5; 10 bases are shared with TRBD2. This CDR3 comprises 14 residues. Losses at the gene ends were 10 bases for V and 5 bases for J; bases not matched to a gene: 10. Per germline, CDR1 MNHEY and CDR2 SVGEGT. CDR3 loop: CATNGLAVRETQYF. DNA of the CDR3: TGTGCCACCAACGGACTAGCGGTCCGCGAGACCCAGTACTTC.

V and J are TRBV20-1 and TRBJ2-5; 8 bases fit TRBD2. The CDR3 has 12 amino acids. J was trimmed by 4 bases and V by 4 bases; bases with no gene match: 2. The germline gives CDR1 DFQATT, CDR2 SNEGSKA (reference sequence). The CDR3 region is CSAIAGGETQYF. DNA for the CDR3: TGCAGTGCTATCGCGGGAGGAGAGACCCAGTACTTC.

V usage is TRBV20-1 and J usage is TRBJ2-7, with D maybe TRBD2 (6 bases). CDR3 length: 13 amino acids. Germline V lookup: CDR1 DFQATT, CDR2 SNEGSKA (reference sequence). Trimming took 1 base from V and 3 from J, leaving 10 bases between them. CDR3 protein: CSARVGRGYEQYF. The CDR3 region has the DNA TGCAGTGCTAGAGTCGGGAGAGGCTACGAGCAGTACTTC.

The chain links TRBV19 to TRBJ1-5; possible D gene TRBD1, 6 bases. This CDR3 has 16 amino acids. Germline CDR1 reads LNHDA; CDR2 reads SQIVND (reference sequence). Trimming removed 3 bases at V and 0 bases at J, with 12 bases between. This chain's CDR3 is CASSIAGQVSNQPQHF. CDR3 DNA sequence: TGTGCCAGTAGTATTGCGGGACAAGTTAGCAATCAGCCCCAGCATTTT.

The sample holds a few counts of this clonotype. This chain uses TRBV5-1 with TRBJ1-4; the match to TRBD1 covers 8 bases. Looked up from germline, CDR1 is SGHRS and CDR2 is YFSETQ. CDR3 length: 13 amino acids. CDR3 protein: CASRQGQNEKLFF. DNA for the CDR3: TGCGCATCGAGACAGGGGCAAAATGAAAAACTGTTTTTT.

The chain combines TRBV7-9 with TRBJ2-1; TRBD2 matches 13 bases. CDR1 and CDR2 (germline): SEHNR, FQNEAQ (reference sequence). V dropped 5 bases and J dropped 9; count of bases not matched to a gene: 7. The CDR3 length is 15 residues. The CDR3 DNA sequence: TGTGCCAGCAGCCAAACTAGCGGGAGGGCCGGTGAGCAGTTCTTC. Residues: CASSQTSGRAGEQFF.

The chain combines TRBV5-1 with TRBJ1-1; D unresolved. The ends were cut back, 4 bases at V and 7 bases at J, with 20 bases in the middle. The CDR3 loop spans 15 amino acids. CDR1 SGHRS and CDR2 YFSETQ come from the germline V gene. The CDR3 here is CASSPYGPIEGEAFF. The CDR3, as DNA: TGCGCCAGCAGCCCCTATGGGCCGATAGAGGGTGAAGCTTTCTTT.

This clonotype was observed a handful of times. CDR3 nucleotides: TGTGCCATCAGCTTAGCCTACGAGCAGTACTTC. Its translation: CAISLAYEQYF. The gene calls are TRBV10-3 and TRBJ2-7; D is undetermined. Germline loops: CDR1 ENHRY, CDR2 SYGVKD. The CDR3 spans 11 residues. Deletions cut 6 bases from V and 2 bases from J, with 5 bases between.

This clonotype has a handful of counts. The chain carries TRBV28 and TRBJ2-5; the D gene is possibly TRBD2 (6 bases). This CDR3 is built from 15 residues. V shed 7 bases and J shed 5 bases, with 20 bases lying between them. Germline V gene lookup returns CDR1 MDHEN and CDR2 SYDVKM. CDR3 coding DNA: TGTGCCAGCACCCCCGGGAGACAATATGGGGAGACCCAGTACTTC. This codes for CASTPGRQYGETQYF.

This clonotype was counted ten times or more. The rearrangement uses TRBV3-1 and TRBJ2-3; 13 bases are shared with TRBD2. There are 19 residues in the CDR3. V shed 4 bases, J shed 1 base, and the junction held 11 bases outside the gene matches. CDR1 is LGHDT, CDR2 YNNKEL, per germline (reference sequence). The CDR3 sequence is CASSRIPVGTSGGTDTQYF. CDR3 sequence (DNA): TGTGCCAGCAGCCGCATCCCGGTAGGGACTAGCGGGGGCACAGATACGCAGTATTTT.

The table lists this clonotype with a few counts. The chain employs TRBV10-2 and TRBJ1-5; the D gene is possibly TRBD1 (5 bases). The ends were cut back, 0 bases at V and 7 bases at J, with 13 bases in the middle. The CDR3 is 15 amino acids. Germline assignment: CDR1 WSHSY and CDR2 SAAADI. CDR3 amino acids: CASSESMGVSQPQHF. CDR3 sequence (DNA): TGCGCCAGCAGTGAGTCCATGGGGGTCAGCCAGCCCCAGCATTTT.